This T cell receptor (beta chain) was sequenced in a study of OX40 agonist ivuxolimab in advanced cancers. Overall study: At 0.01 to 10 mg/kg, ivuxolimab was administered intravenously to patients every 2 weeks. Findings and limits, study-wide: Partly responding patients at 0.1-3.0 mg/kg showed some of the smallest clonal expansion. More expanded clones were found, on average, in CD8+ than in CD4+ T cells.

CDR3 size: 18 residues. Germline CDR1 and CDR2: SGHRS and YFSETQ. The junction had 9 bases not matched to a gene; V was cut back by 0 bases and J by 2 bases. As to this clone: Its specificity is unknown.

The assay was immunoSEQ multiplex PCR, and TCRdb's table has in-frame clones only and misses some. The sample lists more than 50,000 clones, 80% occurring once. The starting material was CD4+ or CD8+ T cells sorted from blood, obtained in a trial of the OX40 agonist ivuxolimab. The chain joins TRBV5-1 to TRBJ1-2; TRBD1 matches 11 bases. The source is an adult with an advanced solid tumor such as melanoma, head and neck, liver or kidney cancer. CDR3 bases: TGCGCCAGCAGCTTGGATAGGACAGGGGGCTGGGGGAACTATGGCTACACCTTC. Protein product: CASSLDRTGGWGNYGYTF.